What follows are 14 T cell receptor beta chains derived from one specimen sequenced in a study of T cells in localized non-small cell lung cancer. Assay used: immunoSEQ multiplex PCR; TCRdb lists only in-frame clones, some missing. The repertoire holds tens of thousands of clones, with approximately 80% as singletons. This specimen was peripheral blood, taken before any cancer treatment. Every receptor here comes from a man aged 40-75 years with stage I squamous cell lung carcinoma.

V is TRBV28 and J is TRBJ2-2; 7 bases are shared with TRBD2. Trimming at V came to 7 bases and at J to 4 bases, leaving 6 bases not matched to a gene. The length of the CDR3 is 14 residues. CDR1 MDHEN and CDR2 SYDVKM come from the germline V gene. The DNA for the CDR3 is TGTGCCAGCACAGGTGGGGGGGGCACCGGGGAGCTGTTTTTT. Its translation is CASTGGGGTGELFF.

This clone was seen more than once but under ten times. V gene TRBV6-1 combines with J gene TRBJ1-3; D gene uncertain. The CDR3 is made up of 14 amino acids. Germline lookup yields CDR1 MNHNS and CDR2 SASEGT. Trimming shortened V by 11 bases and J by 3 bases, and 17 bases separated the two germline ends. The CDR3 bases are TGTGCCGGAGCAAGCGGAGGAGGTGGAAACACCATATATTTT. Translating gives CAGASGGGGNTIYF.

The chain joins TRBV9 to TRBJ1-2, with unresolved D. The CDR3 loop spans 15 amino acids. CDR1 and CDR2 (germline): SGDLS, YYNGEE. Trimming removed 0 bases from V and 3 bases from J, with 12 bases in between. The CDR3 DNA reads as TGTGCCAGCAGCGTAGAGAAAGGGAAGGACTATGGCTACACCTTC. This gives the protein CASSVEKGKDYGYTF. The full variable domain, its missing parts supplied by reference TRBV9 and TRBJ1-2, is DSGVTQTPKHLITATGQRVTLRCSPRSGDLSVYWYQQSLDQGLQFLIQYYNGEERAKGNILERFSAQQFPDLHSELNLSSLELGDSALYFCASSVEKGKDYGYTFGSGTRLTVV.

The CDR3 spells CASRSFTGVRTDTQYF. For the CDR3, the DNA is TGTGCCAGCAGATCGTTTACCGGGGTACGCACAGATACGCAGTATTTT. This chain links TRBV27 with TRBJ2-3; the D gene is possibly TRBD2 (5 bases). This CDR3 has 16 residues. Trimming stripped 6 bases from V and 1 base from J, with 17 bases between. In germline, CDR1 is MNHEY, CDR2 SMNVEV (reference sequence).

This clone was counted only a few times. This chain joins TRBV4-3 and TRBJ2-1; 7 positions match TRBD1. Germline assignment: CDR1 LGHNA and CDR2 YSLEER. The trim removed 4 bases at V and 12 bases at J, leaving 9 bases unmatched. This CDR3 has 13 amino acids. The CDR3: CASSLTGAAPQFF. In DNA, the CDR3 is TGCGCCAGCAGCCTTACAGGGGCCGCGCCGCAGTTCTTC.

V usage is TRBV5-6 and J usage is TRBJ1-1, with D possibly TRBD1 on 5 matching bases. Germline V gene sequence: CDR1 SGHDT, CDR2 YYEEEE. The V and J ends lost 1 base and 6 bases respectively, with 7 bases between them. The length of the CDR3 is 12 residues. The CDR3 region is CASSLPRAEAFF. The CDR3 region has the DNA TGTGCCAGCAGCTTGCCCAGGGCTGAAGCTTTCTTT.

The V gene is TRBV5-6, the J gene TRBJ2-7; 8 nucleotides agree with TRBD1. Germline V gene sequence: CDR1 SGHDT, CDR2 YYEEEE. This CDR3 is 15 amino acids long. Unmatched junction bases numbered 5, after V lost 3 bases and J lost 0 bases. The CDR3 sequence: CASSSYRGSSYEQYF. The CDR3, as DNA: TGTGCCAGCAGCTCGTACAGGGGGTCCTCCTACGAGCAGTACTTC.

The chain uses TRBV5-1 and TRBJ2-7, with no clear D. CDR1 SGHRS and CDR2 YFSETQ come from the germline V gene. Trimming left V 4 bases short and J 6 bases short, with 11 bases between. This CDR3 is 12 amino acids long. CDR3 sequence (DNA): TGCGCCAGCAGCGAGACCATGGGCGAGCAGTACTTC. This sequence encodes CASSETMGEQYF. Looking up the rest from reference TRBV5-1 and TRBJ2-7 gives the full variable domain: KAGVTQTPRYLIKTRGQQVTLSCSPISGHRSVSWYQQTPGQGLQFLFEYFSETQRNKGNFPGRFSGRQFSNSRSEMNVSTLELGDSALYLCASSETMGEQYFGPGTRLTVT.

The chain couples TRBV2 to TRBJ1-5; D ambiguous. Looked up from germline, CDR1 is SNHLY and CDR2 is FYNNEI. The CDR3 is 13 amino acids. The V end lost 0 bases, the J end lost 7 bases, and 7 bases lay between the germline ends. The CDR3 DNA follows: TGTGCCAGCAGTGAAGCCTACGACCAGCCCCAGCATTTT. This codes for CASSEAYDQPQHF. Variable domain in full (rest from reference TRBV2 and TRBJ1-5): EPEVTQTPSHQVTQMGQEVILRCVPISNHLYFYWYRQILGQKVEFLVSFYNNEISEKSEIFDDQFSVERPDGSNFTLKIRSTKLEDSAMYFCASSEAYDQPQHFGDGTRLSIL.

CDR3 nucleotide sequence: TGCAGTCCTCAGGGGTACGAGCAGTACTTC. It is translated as CSPQGYEQYF. This chain connects TRBV20-1 to TRBJ2-7; D is perhaps TRBD1 (6 bases). Trimming took off 8 bases at V and 4 bases at J, with 9 bases between the two ends. The CDR3 loop spans 10 amino acids. Germline lookup yields CDR1 DFQATT and CDR2 SNEGSKA (reference sequence).

The chain recombines TRBV21-1 with TRBJ2-5; TRBD2, the D gene given by the table, was not confirmed from the DNA. TRBV21-1 is marked as a pseudogene. CDR3 size: 16 residues. CDR3: CASKKLSGGAAETQYF. In DNA, the CDR3 is TGTGCCAGCAAAAAGCTTAGCGGGGGGGCCGCGGAGACCCAGTACTTC.

V is TRBV6-6 and J is TRBJ2-7; 7 bases line up with TRBD2. The CDR3 runs 15 residues. Germline loops: CDR1 MNHNY, CDR2 SVGAGI (reference sequence). The V gene end was trimmed by 5 bases and the J gene end by 6 bases; junction bases not matched to a gene: 13. CDR3 coding DNA: TGTGCCAGCAGTCCAAGGGAGGGAGGTAGTTCCGAGCAGTACTTC. It specifies CASSPREGGSSEQYF.

V usage is TRBV9 and J usage is TRBJ2-5; D is undetermined. Germline V CDR1 and CDR2: SGDLS, YYNGEE. The CDR3 spans 15 residues. Trimming cost V 0 bases and J 2 bases, with 11 bases left between them. The CDR3 DNA sequence: TGTGCCAGCAGCGTAGGTTGGTCGAGTCAAGAGACCCAGTACTTC. This sequence encodes CASSVGWSSQETQYF.

The chain links TRBV27 to TRBJ2-2, with D uncertain. CDR1 and CDR2 from the germline V gene are MNHEY and SMNVEV (reference sequence). Trimming removed 5 bases at V and 2 bases at J, with 12 bases between. This CDR3 comprises 15 residues. CDR3 protein: CASSPLLINTGELFF. The CDR3, as DNA: TGTGCCAGCAGTCCCCTACTAATCAACACCGGGGAGCTGTTTTTT.